In its sample, the clone carrying this T cell receptor (beta chain) was seen many times. As yet, its antigen is unknown. CD4+ T cell IFNgamma after overnight CMV lysate exposure gave donor CMV status. There are 15 residues in the CDR3. V was shortened by 0 bases and J by 2 bases, with 11 bases between the two germline ends. In germline, CDR1 is LNHNV, CDR2 YYDKDF (reference sequence). Two oligonucleotides, mixed equimolar, formed the beta constant-region primer covering TRBC1 and TRBC2. TCRdb ran MiXCR on the UMI-ligation and nested PCR reads and lists one entry per CDR3 protein. The profile shows about 80,000 distinct CDR3 sequences, 13% of them singletons. The sample originates from a study of naive and memory T cell subsets. Study results and limitations: No ground truth validated the naive and memory repertoire findings.

The TCR sequence derives from a human donor in good health. The V and J genes are TRBV15 and TRBJ2-7; D remains ambiguous. The specimen was central memory CD4+ T cells from blood. The CDR3 DNA reads TGTGCCACCAGCAGAGATTTCCCAGGAACCTACGAGCAGTACTTC. Protein sequence: CATSRDFPGTYEQYF.